This record concerns one T cell receptor (beta chain) sequence. The antigen remains unidentified. Germline-derived CDR1 and CDR2 are SEHNR and FQNEAQ (reference sequence). The length of the CDR3 is 15 residues. Trimming took off 5 bases at V and 2 bases at J, with 16 bases between the two ends. Sample-barcoded 5' priming and a J-beta primer mix drove a second PCR of about 6 to 11 cycles. A template-switch adaptor that had 12 random nucleotides put a tag on each cDNA molecule. CDR3-containing paired-end reads numbering at least 2.5 million came from each sample. TCRdb processed the 5' RACE reads anew with MiXCR; each CDR3 protein has one entry. The sample has more than 900,000 distinct CDR3 sequences; almost 30% are singletons. The sample is drawn from a study of blood T cells in healthy people across ages. Study-level points and caveats: The long-lived group displayed more naive CD4+ cells, plus higher diversity, than the aged donors did.

The sample was also linked to a second study, of T cells of mothers and their children.

V gene TRBV7-9 combines with J gene TRBJ2-7; the D gene is possibly TRBD1 (6 bases). The sequencing sample was made of blood. This clonotype was sampled from a woman between 35 and 50 years old in good health. Written as DNA, the CDR3 is TGTGCCAGCAGCGTTACAGGGAAGAGGACCTACGAGCAGTACTTC. This sequence encodes CASSVTGKRTYEQYF.